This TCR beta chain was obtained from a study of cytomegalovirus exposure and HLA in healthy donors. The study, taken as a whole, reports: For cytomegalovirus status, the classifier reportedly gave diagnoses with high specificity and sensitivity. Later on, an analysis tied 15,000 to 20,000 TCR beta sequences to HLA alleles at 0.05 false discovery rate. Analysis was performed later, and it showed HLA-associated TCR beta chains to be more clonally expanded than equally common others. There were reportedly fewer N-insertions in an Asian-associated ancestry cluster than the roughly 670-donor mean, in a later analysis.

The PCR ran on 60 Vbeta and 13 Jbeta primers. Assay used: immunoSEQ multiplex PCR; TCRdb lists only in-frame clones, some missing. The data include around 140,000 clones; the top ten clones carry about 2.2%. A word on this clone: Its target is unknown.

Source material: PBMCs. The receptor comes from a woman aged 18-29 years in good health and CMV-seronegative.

The CDR3 bases are TGTGCCAGCAGCCTATTCATGGGGCCGAACAATGAGCAGTTCTTC. Translating gives CASSLFMGPNNEQFF. The genes are TRBV7-9 and TRBJ2-1, with D possibly being TRBD1 (5 bases). V was shortened by 5 bases and J by 5 bases, with 16 bases between the two germline ends. The CDR3 extends over 15 amino acids. The germline V gene encodes CDR1 SEHNR and CDR2 FQNEAQ (reference sequence).